The entry that follows covers one T cell receptor beta chain sequence. Trimming removed 5 bases from V and 2 bases from J, with 11 bases in between. Germline V CDR1 and CDR2: MDHEN, SYDVKM. This CDR3 is 14 amino acids long. Extraction of RNA preceded its reverse transcription into cDNA, which served as the sequencing template. TCRdb's table, derived via immunoSEQ multiplex PCR, lists solely in-frame clones and lacks some. The sample contains some 190,000 clones, 66% of which appear only once. The data originate from a study of CD8+ T cells in alopecia areata. Treatment meaning: oral pan-JAK inhibitor, 5-10 mg twice daily.

This receptor was taken from a human donor with alopecia areata. The specimen comprised CD4+ T cells sorted from blood, sampled at roughly week 45, from a patient treated with tofacitinib. The gene calls are TRBV28 and TRBJ2-3, with D uncertain. For the CDR3, the DNA is TGTGCCAGCAGTCTCAAGGCGACCACAGATACGCAGTATTTT. It translates to CASSLKATTDTQYF.